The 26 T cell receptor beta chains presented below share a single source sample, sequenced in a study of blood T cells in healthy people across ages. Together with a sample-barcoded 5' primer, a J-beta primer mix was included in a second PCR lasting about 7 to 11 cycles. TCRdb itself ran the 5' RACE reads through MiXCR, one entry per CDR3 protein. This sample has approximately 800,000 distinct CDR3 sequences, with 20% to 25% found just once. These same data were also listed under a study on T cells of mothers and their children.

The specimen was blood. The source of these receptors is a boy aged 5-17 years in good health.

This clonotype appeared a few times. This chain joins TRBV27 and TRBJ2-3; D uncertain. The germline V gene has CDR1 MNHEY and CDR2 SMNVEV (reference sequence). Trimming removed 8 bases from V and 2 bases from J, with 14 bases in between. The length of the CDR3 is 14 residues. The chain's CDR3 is CASWGLDYTDTQYF. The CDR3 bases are TGTGCCAGCTGGGGTTTAGATTACACAGATACGCAGTATTTT.

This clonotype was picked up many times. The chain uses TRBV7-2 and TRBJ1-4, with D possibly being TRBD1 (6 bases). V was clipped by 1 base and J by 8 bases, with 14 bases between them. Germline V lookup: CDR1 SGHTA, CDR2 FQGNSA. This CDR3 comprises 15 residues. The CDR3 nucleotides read TGTGCCAGCAGCTTAGACAGGGCCCTTAAGGAAAAACTGTTTTTT. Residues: CASSLDRALKEKLFF.

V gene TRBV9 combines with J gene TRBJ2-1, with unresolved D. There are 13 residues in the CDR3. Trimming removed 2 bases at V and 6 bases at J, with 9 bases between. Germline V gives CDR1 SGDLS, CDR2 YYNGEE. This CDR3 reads CASSVALANEQFF. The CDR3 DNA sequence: TGTGCCAGCAGCGTGGCCCTTGCCAATGAGCAGTTCTTC.

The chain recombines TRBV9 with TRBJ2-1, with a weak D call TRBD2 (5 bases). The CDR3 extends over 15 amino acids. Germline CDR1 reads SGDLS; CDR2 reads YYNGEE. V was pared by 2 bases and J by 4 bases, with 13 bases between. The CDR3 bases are TGTGCCAGCAGCGTTACCCGGACTGCTTACAATGAGCAGTTCTTC. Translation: CASSVTRTAYNEQFF.

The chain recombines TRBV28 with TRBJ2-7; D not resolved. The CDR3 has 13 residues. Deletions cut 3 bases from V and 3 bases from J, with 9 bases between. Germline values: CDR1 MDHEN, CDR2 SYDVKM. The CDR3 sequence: CASSFGKGYEQYF. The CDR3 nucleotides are TGTGCCAGCAGTTTCGGCAAGGGCTACGAGCAGTACTTC. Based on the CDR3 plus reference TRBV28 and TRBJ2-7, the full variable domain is DVKVTQSSRYLVKRTGEKVFLECVQDMDHENMFWYRQDPGLGLRLIYFSYDVKMKEKGDIPEGYSVSREKKERFSLILESASTNQTSMYLCASSFGKGYEQYFGPGTRLTVT.

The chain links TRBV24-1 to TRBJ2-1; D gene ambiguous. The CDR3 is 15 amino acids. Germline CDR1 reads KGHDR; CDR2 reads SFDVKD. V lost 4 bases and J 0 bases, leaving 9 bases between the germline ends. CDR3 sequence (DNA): TGTGCCACCAGTGAATTTCAGAGCTCCTACAATGAGCAGTTCTTC. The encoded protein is CATSEFQSSYNEQFF.

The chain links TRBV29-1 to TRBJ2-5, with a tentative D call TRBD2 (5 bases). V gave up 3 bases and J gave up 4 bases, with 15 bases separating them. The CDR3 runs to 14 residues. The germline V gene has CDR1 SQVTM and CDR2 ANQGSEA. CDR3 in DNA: TGCAGCGTTGATAACCGGGAACCAGGAGAGACCCAGTACTTC. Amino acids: CSVDNREPGETQYF. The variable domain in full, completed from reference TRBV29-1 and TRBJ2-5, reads SAVISQKPSRDICQRGTSLTIQCQVDSQVTMMFWYRQQPGQSLTLIATANQGSEATYESGFVIDKFPISRPNLTFSTLTVSNMSPEDSSIYLCSVDNREPGETQYFGPGTRLLVL.

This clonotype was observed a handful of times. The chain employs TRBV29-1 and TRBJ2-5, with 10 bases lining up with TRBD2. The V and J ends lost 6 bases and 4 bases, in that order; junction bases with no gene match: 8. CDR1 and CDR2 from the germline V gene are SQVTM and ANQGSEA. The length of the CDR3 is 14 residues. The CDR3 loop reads CSVCRSGRIETQYF. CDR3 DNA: TGCAGCGTGTGCCGTAGCGGGAGGATAGAGACCCAGTACTTC. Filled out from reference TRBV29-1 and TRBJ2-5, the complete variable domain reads SAVISQKPSRDICQRGTSLTIQCQVDSQVTMMFWYRQQPGQSLTLIATANQGSEATYESGFVIDKFPISRPNLTFSTLTVSNMSPEDSSIYLCSVCRSGRIETQYFGPGTRLLVL.

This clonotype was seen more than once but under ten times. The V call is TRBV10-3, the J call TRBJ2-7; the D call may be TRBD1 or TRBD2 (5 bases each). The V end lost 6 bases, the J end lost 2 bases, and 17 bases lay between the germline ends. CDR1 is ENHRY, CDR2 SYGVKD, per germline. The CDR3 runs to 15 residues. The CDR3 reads CAIRGPGTEAYEQYF. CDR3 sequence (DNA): TGTGCCATCAGGGGACCCGGGACGGAAGCCTACGAGCAGTACTTC.

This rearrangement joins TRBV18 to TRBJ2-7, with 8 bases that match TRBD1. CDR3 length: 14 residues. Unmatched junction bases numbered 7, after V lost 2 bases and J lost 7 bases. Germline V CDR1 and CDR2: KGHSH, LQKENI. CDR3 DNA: TGTGCCAGCTCACCAGGACAGGGCCAGAGGGAGCAGTACTTC. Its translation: CASSPGQGQREQYF.

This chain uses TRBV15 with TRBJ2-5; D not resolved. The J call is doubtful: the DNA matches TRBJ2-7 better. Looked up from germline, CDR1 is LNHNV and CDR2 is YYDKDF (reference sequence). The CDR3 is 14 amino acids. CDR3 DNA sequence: TGTGCCACCAGCATGTATTACCTAACCGCCGAGCAGTACTTC. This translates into CATSMYYLTAEQYF.

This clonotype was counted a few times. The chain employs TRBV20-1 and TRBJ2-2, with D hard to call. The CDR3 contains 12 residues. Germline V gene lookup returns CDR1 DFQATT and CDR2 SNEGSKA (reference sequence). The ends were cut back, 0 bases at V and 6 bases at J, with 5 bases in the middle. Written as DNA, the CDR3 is TGCAGTGCTAGAGATTGGGCCGGGGAGCTGTTTTTT. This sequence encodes CSARDWAGELFF.

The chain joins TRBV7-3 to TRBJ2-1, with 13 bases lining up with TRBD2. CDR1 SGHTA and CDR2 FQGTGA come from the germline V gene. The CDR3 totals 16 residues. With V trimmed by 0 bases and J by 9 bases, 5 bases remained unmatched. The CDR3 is CASSLTGTSGIVEQFF. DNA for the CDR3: TGTGCCAGCAGCTTAACAGGGACTAGCGGGATCGTTGAGCAGTTCTTC.

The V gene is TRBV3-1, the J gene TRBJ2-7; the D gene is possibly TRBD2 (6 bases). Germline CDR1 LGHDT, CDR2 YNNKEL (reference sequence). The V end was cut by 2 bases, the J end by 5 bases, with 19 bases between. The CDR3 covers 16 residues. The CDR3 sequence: CASSQFIVREDDEQYF. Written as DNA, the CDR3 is TGTGCCAGCAGCCAATTTATCGTCAGGGAGGACGACGAGCAGTACTTC.

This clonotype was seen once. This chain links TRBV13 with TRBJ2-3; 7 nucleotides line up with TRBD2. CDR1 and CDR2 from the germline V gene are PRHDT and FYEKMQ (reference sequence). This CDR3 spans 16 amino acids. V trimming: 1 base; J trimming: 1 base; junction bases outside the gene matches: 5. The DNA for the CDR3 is TGTGCCAGCAGCTTAGTCCAAGGACTAGGCACAGATACGCAGTATTTT. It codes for CASSLVQGLGTDTQYF. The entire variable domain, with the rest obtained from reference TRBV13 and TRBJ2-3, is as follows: AAGVIQSPRHLIKEKRETATLKCYPIPRHDTVYWYQQGPGQDPQFLISFYEKMQSDKGSIPDRFSAQQFSDYHSELNMSSLELGDSALYFCASSLVQGLGTDTQYFGPGTRLTVL.

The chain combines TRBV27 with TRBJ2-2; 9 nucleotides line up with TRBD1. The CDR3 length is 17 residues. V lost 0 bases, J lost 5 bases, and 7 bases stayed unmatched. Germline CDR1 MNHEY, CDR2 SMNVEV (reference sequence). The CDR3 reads CASSLSGTGPVTGELFF. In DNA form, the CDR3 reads TGTGCCAGCAGTTTATCGGGGACAGGGCCCGTGACCGGGGAGCTGTTTTTT.

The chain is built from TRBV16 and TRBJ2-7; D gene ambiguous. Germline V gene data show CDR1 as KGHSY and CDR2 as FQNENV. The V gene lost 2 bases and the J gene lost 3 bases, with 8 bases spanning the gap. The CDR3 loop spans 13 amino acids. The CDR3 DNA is TGTGCCAGCAGCCAAATAGGATACTACGAGCAGTACTTC. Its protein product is CASSQIGYYEQYF.

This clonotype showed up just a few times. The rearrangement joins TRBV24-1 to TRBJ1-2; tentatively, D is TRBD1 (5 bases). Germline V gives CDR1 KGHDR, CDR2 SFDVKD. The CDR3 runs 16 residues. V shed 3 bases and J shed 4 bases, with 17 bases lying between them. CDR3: CATSDPSEQAGYGYTF. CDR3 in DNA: TGTGCCACCAGTGATCCCTCCGAACAGGCGGGCTATGGCTACACCTTC.

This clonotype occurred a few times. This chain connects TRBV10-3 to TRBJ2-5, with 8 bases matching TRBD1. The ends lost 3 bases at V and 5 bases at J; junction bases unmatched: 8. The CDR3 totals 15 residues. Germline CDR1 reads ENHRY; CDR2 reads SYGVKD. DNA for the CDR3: TGTGCCATCAGTGACCCCGACAGGGGCGGGGAGACCCAGTACTTC. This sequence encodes CAISDPDRGGETQYF.

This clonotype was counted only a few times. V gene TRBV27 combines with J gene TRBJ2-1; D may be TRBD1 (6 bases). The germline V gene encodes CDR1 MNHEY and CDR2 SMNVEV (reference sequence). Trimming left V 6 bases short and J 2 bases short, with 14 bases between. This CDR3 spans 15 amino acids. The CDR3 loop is CASSWDTNAYNEQFF. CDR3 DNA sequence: TGTGCCAGCAGCTGGGACACCAATGCCTACAATGAGCAGTTCTTC.

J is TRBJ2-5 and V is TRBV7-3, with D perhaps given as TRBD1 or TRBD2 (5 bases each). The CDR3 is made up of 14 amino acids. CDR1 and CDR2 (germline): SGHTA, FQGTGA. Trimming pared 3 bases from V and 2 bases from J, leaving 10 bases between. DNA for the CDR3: TGTGCCAGCAGCTTGACGGGACCACAAGAGACCCAGTACTTC. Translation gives CASSLTGPQETQYF.

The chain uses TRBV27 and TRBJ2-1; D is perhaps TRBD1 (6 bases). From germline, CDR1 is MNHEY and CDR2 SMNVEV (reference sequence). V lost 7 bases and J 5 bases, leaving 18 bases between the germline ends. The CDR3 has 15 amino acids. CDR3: CASKSRGPPDNEQFF. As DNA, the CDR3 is TGTGCCAGCAAATCCAGGGGCCCCCCTGACAATGAGCAGTTCTTC.

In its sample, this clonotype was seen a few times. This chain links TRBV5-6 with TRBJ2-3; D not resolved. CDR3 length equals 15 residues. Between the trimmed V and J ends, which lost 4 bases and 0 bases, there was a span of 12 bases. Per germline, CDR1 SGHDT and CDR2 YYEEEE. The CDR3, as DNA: TGTGCCAGCAGCCAACAGAGAGCTAGCACAGATACGCAGTATTTT. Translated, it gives CASSQQRASTDTQYF.

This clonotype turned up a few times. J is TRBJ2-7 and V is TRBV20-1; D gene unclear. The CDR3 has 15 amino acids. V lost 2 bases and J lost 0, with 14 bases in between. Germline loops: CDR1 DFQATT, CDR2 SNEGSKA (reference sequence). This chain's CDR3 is CSARLSGRSSYEQYF. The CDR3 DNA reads TGCAGTGCTAGACTGTCCGGGCGGAGCTCCTACGAGCAGTACTTC.

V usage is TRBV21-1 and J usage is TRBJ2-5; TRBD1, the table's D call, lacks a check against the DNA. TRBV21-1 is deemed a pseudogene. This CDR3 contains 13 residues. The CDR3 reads CASSSDSQETQYF. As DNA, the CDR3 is TGTGCCAGCAGCTCCGACAGCCAAGAGACCCAGTACTTC.

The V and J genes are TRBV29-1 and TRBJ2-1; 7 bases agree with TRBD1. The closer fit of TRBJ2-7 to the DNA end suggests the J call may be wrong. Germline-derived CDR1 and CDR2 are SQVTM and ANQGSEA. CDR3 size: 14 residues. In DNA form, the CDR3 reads TGCAGCGTGATCCCGGACAGGCGGTCCTACGAGCAGTACTTC. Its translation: CSVIPDRRSYEQYF.